This T cell receptor (beta chain) emerged from a study of blood T cell repertoires in COVID-19. The V and J ends lost 0 bases and 0 bases respectively, with 10 bases between them. Germline V gives CDR1 SGHRS, CDR2 YFSETQ. This CDR3 has 16 residues. Data came from immunoSEQ multiplex PCR; TCRdb stores just in-frame clones and leaves some out. This sample has about 92,000 clones, with around 90% found just once. This clone was counted only a few times. The sequence was obtained from an older woman with COVID-19, enrolled during active disease. The sequencing input was peripheral blood. V gene TRBV5-1 combines with J gene TRBJ1-3, with a possible D match to TRBD1 (5 bases). The CDR3 DNA sequence: TGCGCCAGCAGCTTGGATCCAGGGCCCTCTGGAAACACCATATATTTT. Encoded protein: CASSLDPGPSGNTIYF.